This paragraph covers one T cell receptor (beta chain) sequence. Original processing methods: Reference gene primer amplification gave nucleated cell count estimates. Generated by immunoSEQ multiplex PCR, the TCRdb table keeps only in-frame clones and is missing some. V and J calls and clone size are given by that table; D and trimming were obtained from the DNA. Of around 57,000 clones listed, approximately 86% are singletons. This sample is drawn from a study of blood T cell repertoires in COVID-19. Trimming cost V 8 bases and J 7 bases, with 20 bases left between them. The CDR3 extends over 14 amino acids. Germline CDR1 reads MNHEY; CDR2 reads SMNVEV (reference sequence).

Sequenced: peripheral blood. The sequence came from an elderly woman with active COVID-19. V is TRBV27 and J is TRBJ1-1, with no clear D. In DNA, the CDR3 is TGTGCCAGCGGATTGTGGGGAGAGAGTTTTGAAGCTTTCTTT. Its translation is CASGLWGESFEAFF.